Included here is one T cell receptor (beta chain) sequence, with context. What this receptor recognizes is not known. Base quality data are lacking; no much larger clone is found one base away. TCRbeta CDR3 regions were amplified from genomic DNA by means of the immunoSEQ Assay, a bias-controlled multiplex PCR. The authors processed their data as follows. Nucleated cell counts per sample were estimated from amplification of reference gene primers within the assay. Sequence reads were collapsed and filtered to measure the absolute abundance of every unique TCRbeta CDR3 rearrangement. Productive Simpson clonality was computed per sample as the square root of Simpson's diversity index over productive rearrangements. Not all clones reach the TCRdb copy of this immuneACCESS table, which keeps in-frame sequences only. Checked studies attribute under half of the gap to unresolved V genes and leave the rest unexplained. Clonal size and the V and J genes are those of that table, whereas D and trimming came from the DNA. Within this sample are about 35,000 clones, with around 86% of them counted one time only. About 9.4% of the sample belongs to the ten largest clones.

The data originate from a study of blood T cell repertoires in COVID-19 (dated by TCRdb to 2018 to 2020). Describing the broader study: Collaborator samples came from the United States, Italy and Spain and covered acute and convalescent phases of COVID-19. The material from the prospective study consisted of cDNA or gDNA derived from T cells, B-cell-depleted T cells, or PBMCs. Deeply sampled blood TCRbeta repertoires from subjects exposed to, actively infected with, or recovered from COVID-19 were included in the dataset. The repertoires were released in a freely available public database intended as a resource for research on the immune response to SARS-CoV-2. Samples were obtained from the ongoing ImmuneRACE study (first 160 participants) and from 1,254 subjects provided by 6 global collaborators. Sample metadata almost always included a de-identified subject ID, COVID-19 status, age in years and sex. Where available, HLA class I and class II types were taken from metadata supplied by the sample provider and were not determined by assay-based typing.

The collaborating institutions used their own protocols to collect whole blood in K2EDTA tubes. For TCRbeta analysis, collaborator samples were shipped as frozen whole blood, as isolated PBMCs, or as DNA extracted from either sample type. CDR1 KGHSH and CDR2 LQKENI were looked up in the germline V gene. V was cut back by 3 bases and J by 8 bases, leaving a gap of 7 bases between them. The CDR3, cysteine through phenylalanine, is 12 amino acids long. Of all the DNA, just the CDR3 is kept, 36 bases in frame from base 1. The research as a whole found: The quantity of clinical and demographic metadata differed by source and by participant and was supplied without curation.

Sequencing used peripheral blood. The sequence joins TRBV18 to TRBJ1-4; a confident D gene designation cannot be given. The origin of this receptor is an elderly man with active COVID-19. The CDR3 protein sequence reads: CASSPEREKLFF. The nucleotide sequence is TGTGCCAGCTCACCGGAGAGGGAAAAACTGTTTTTT.